This T cell receptor beta chain is drawn from a study of T cell responses to AZD1222 COVID-19 vaccine. Only in-frame clones appear in the TCRdb table, and some are missing; sequencing was by immunoSEQ multiplex PCR. The table lists more than 100,000 clones, 85% to 90% of them singletons, with around 7.7% in the top ten. This CDR3 is built from 15 residues. The V segment lost 4 bases and the J segment 2 bases; nucleotides outside the gene matches: 8. The germline V gene has CDR1 SGHRS and CDR2 YFSETQ. Sequencing used peripheral blood, obtained on day 0 of AZD1222 vaccination. This chain uses TRBV5-1 with TRBJ2-5; 7 bases align to TRBD1. This clonotype was sampled from an adult in good health. The DNA for the CDR3 is TGCGCCAGCAGCCTGTCCGGGACAGCGCAAGAGACCCAGTACTTC. It encodes CASSLSGTAQETQYF. Looking up the rest from reference TRBV5-1 and TRBJ2-5 gives the full variable domain: KAGVTQTPRYLIKTRGQQVTLSCSPISGHRSVSWYQQTPGQGLQFLFEYFSETQRNKGNFPGRFSGRQFSNSRSEMNVSTLELGDSALYLCASSLSGTAQETQYFGPGTRLLVL.